The 26 T cell receptor beta chains in this list originate from one sample, sequenced in a study of T cells after yellow fever vaccination (dated 2019 in TCRdb). Preparation of the library involved 5' RACE. The sequencer was an Illumina HiSeq 2500. TCRdb reprocessing: public reads trimmed at Q25 with fastp, clones called with MiXCR, in-frame beta chains kept. Every CDR3 protein is listed once, alongside the most common genes and DNA of its rows. This sample holds hundreds of thousands of distinct CDR3 sequences; 11% were observed only once. Of the sample, around 19% is held by the ten largest clones. The meaning of the sample's treatment or condition label: live attenuated yellow fever vaccine strain. The sample was PBMCs, taken on the day of the first yellow fever vaccination. These receptors all come from a young man who received the YFV17D yellow fever vaccine.

This clonotype occurred a few times. The rearrangement links TRBV5-1 to TRBJ2-7, with 9 nucleotides matching TRBD1. This CDR3 has 14 amino acids. V was pared by 3 bases and J by 4 bases, with 5 bases of the junction left unmatched. Germline V CDR1 and CDR2: SGHRS, YFSETQ. Here the CDR3 reads CASSSGTGRYEQYF. CDR3 bases: TGCGCCAGCAGCTCCGGGACAGGGAGGTACGAGCAGTACTTC. Looking up the rest from reference TRBV5-1 and TRBJ2-7 gives the full variable domain: KAGVTQTPRYLIKTRGQQVTLSCSPISGHRSVSWYQQTPGQGLQFLFEYFSETQRNKGNFPGRFSGRQFSNSRSEMNVSTLELGDSALYLCASSSGTGRYEQYFGPGTRLTVT.

The rearrangement uses TRBV2 and TRBJ2-1; TRBD1 might be the D (6 bases). The V gene lost 3 bases and the J gene lost 4 bases, with 13 bases spanning the gap. The CDR3 is made up of 15 amino acids. Per the germline V gene, CDR1 is SNHLY and CDR2 is FYNNEI. This CDR3 reads CASSDGQGYYNEQFF. In DNA, the CDR3 is TGTGCCAGCAGTGACGGTCAGGGGTATTACAATGAGCAGTTCTTC. Variable domain in full (rest from reference TRBV2 and TRBJ2-1): EPEVTQTPSHQVTQMGQEVILRCVPISNHLYFYWYRQILGQKVEFLVSFYNNEISEKSEIFDDQFSVERPDGSNFTLKIRSTKLEDSAMYFCASSDGQGYYNEQFFGPGTRLTVL.

This clonotype was seen a handful of times. V gene TRBV5-1 combines with J gene TRBJ1-1; D is unclear. The V end was cut by 4 bases, the J end by 2 bases, with 12 bases between. This CDR3 spans 14 amino acids. Per the germline V gene, CDR1 is SGHRS and CDR2 is YFSETQ. The CDR3 is CASSTTDFNTEAFF. The CDR3 DNA is TGCGCCAGCAGCACCACAGACTTCAACACTGAAGCTTTCTTT.

This clonotype is a singleton in its sample. The chain recombines TRBV7-9 with TRBJ1-2; no reliable D call. The ends were cut back, 3 bases at V and 6 bases at J, with 8 bases in the middle. CDR3 size: 12 residues. The germline gives CDR1 SEHNR, CDR2 FQNEAQ (reference sequence). The CDR3 DNA reads as TGTGCCAGCAGCTTTCCCGGCGATGGCTACACCTTC. Its translation: CASSFPGDGYTF.

The table lists this clonotype with a few counts. The chain joins TRBV10-1 to TRBJ2-3; 10 bases fit TRBD2. V was pared by 6 bases and J by 6 bases, with 3 bases of the junction left unmatched. The CDR3 runs to 13 residues. Germline values: CDR1 WNHNN, CDR2 SYGVQD (reference sequence). CDR3 sequence reads: CASSGLAADTQYF. The DNA for the CDR3 is TGCGCCAGCAGCGGACTAGCGGCGGATACGCAGTATTTT.

This clonotype was counted many times. CDR3 residues: CASSDSGPPRTDTQYF. The DNA for the CDR3 is TGCGCCAGCAGTGATTCGGGACCACCTCGCACAGATACGCAGTATTTT. This rearrangement joins TRBV10-2 to TRBJ2-3; D may correspond to TRBD1 or TRBD2 (5 bases each). CDR3 size: 16 residues. The germline gives CDR1 WSHSY, CDR2 SAAADI. V lost 3 bases, J lost 1 base, and 14 bases lay in between.

The chain has TRBV7-2 and TRBJ1-1, with D unresolved. The CDR3 length is 13 residues. Germline CDR1 is SGHTA and CDR2 is FQGNSA. Trimming pared 1 base from V and 1 base from J, leaving 4 bases between. The CDR3 sequence is CASSLVTNTEAFF. The DNA of the CDR3 is TGTGCCAGCAGCTTAGTCACGAACACTGAAGCTTTCTTT.

The chain joins TRBV7-2 to TRBJ1-1; tentatively, D is TRBD1 (5 bases). This CDR3 is built from 14 residues. The V end was cut by 5 bases, the J end by 4 bases, with 14 bases between. From germline, CDR1 is SGHTA and CDR2 FQGNSA. As DNA, the CDR3 is TGTGCCAGCAGCCGAGAAGGGACCATCACTGAAGCTTTCTTT. Encoded protein: CASSREGTITEAFF.

This clonotype came up many times. The germline gene is not matched at one end of the junction; a read error may be the cause. The chain recombines TRBV5-1 with TRBJ2-1, with D possibly being TRBD1 (6 bases). The CDR3 has 12 amino acids. Germline V gene sequence: CDR1 SGHRS, CDR2 YFSETQ. CDR3 nucleotides: TGTGCCAGCAGTCTACAGGGAAATGAGCAGTTCTTC. The encoded protein is CASSLQGNEQFF.

This clonotype was counted between two and nine times. V gene TRBV11-2 combines with J gene TRBJ1-5; a possible D gene is TRBD1 (6 bases). CDR3 length: 13 residues. The germline V gene encodes CDR1 SGHAT and CDR2 FQNNGV. Trimming left V 5 bases short and J 5 bases short, with 10 bases between. CDR3 sequence: CASSVGQYQPQHF. The CDR3 region has the DNA TGTGCCAGCAGCGTAGGACAGTATCAGCCCCAGCATTTT.

The chain combines TRBV14 with TRBJ1-6; D is possibly TRBD1 (6 bases). Germline values: CDR1 SGHDN, CDR2 FVKESK. V was cut by 6 bases and J by 3 bases, with 12 bases left in between. The CDR3 totals 15 residues. Here the CDR3 DNA reads TGTGCCAGCAGTCCGGACAGTTTCTATAATTCACCCCTCCACTTT. This sequence encodes CASSPDSFYNSPLHF. The whole variable domain, filled in from reference TRBV14 and TRBJ1-6, reads EAGVTQFPSHSVIEKGQTVTLRCDPISGHDNLYWYRRVMGKEIKFLLHFVKESKQDESGMPNNRFLAERTGGTYSTLKVQPAELEDSGVYFCASSPDSFYNSPLHFGNGTRLTVT.

V usage is TRBV12-3 or TRBV12-4 and J usage is TRBJ1-3, with a weak D call TRBD1 (6 bases). The CDR3 runs to 16 residues. The ends were cut back, 3 bases at V and 0 bases at J, with 12 bases in the middle. This CDR3 is CASSFDRPLSGNTIYF. CDR3 nucleotides: TGTGCCAGCAGTTTTGACAGGCCGCTCTCTGGAAACACCATATATTTT.

This clonotype was picked up many times. The chain is built from TRBV20-1 and TRBJ2-5; 7 bases fit TRBD2. This CDR3 region has 13 residues. Germline values: CDR1 DFQATT, CDR2 SNEGSKA (reference sequence). After removal of 5 bases from V and 5 bases from J, the junction contained 8 bases not matched to a gene. The CDR3, as DNA: TGCAGTGCTTCACAACTAGCGCGGGAGACCCAGTACTTC. Translation gives CSASQLARETQYF.

This clonotype has a count of ten or more. The chain combines TRBV10-2 with TRBJ1-3; D unclear. The CDR3 contains 13 residues. The ends were cut back, 4 bases at V and 3 bases at J, with 7 bases in the middle. Germline values: CDR1 WSHSY, CDR2 SAAADI. CDR3 in DNA: TGCGCCAGCAGTGTGGGAGATGGAAACACCATATATTTT. Amino acid sequence: CASSVGDGNTIYF.

This clonotype was observed a few times. The V and J genes are TRBV5-1 and TRBJ2-3; TRBD1 agrees at 11 bases. The CDR3 length is 15 residues. Per the germline V gene, CDR1 is SGHRS and CDR2 is YFSETQ. V was clipped by 0 bases and J by 6 bases; unmatched bases: 3. The CDR3 here is CASSLGTGGSDTQYF. DNA of the CDR3: TGCGCCAGCAGCTTGGGGACAGGGGGCTCTGATACGCAGTATTTT.

This clonotype was observed many times. The junction and the germline gene differ at one end; a read error may be behind it. The chain joins TRBV6-1 to TRBJ2-7; 7 nucleotides match TRBD2. The CDR3 length is 14 residues. Germline-derived CDR1 and CDR2 are MNHNS and SASEGT. Written as DNA, the CDR3 is TGTGCCAGCAGCGAAGGCGGGGGCTCCTACGAGCAGTACTTC. Encoded protein: CASSEGGGSYEQYF.

This clonotype occurred a few times. The chain carries TRBV7-9 and TRBJ2-5; D call uncertain. CDR1 and CDR2 from the germline V gene are SEHNR and FQNEAQ (reference sequence). This CDR3 comprises 11 residues. Trimming shortened V by 5 bases and J by 5 bases, and 6 bases separated the two germline ends. CDR3 in DNA: TGTGCCAGCAGCGCCCTGGAGACCCAGTACTTC. Translation gives CASSALETQYF.

This clonotype was seen a few times. The chain is built from TRBV13 and TRBJ1-4; unclear D gene. Germline CDR1 and CDR2: PRHDT and FYEKMQ (reference sequence). This CDR3 is built from 18 residues. V was shortened by 6 bases and J by 4 bases, with 24 bases between the two germline ends. CDR3 protein: CASRKAFRAAGINEKLFF. CDR3 DNA: TGTGCCAGCAGGAAAGCCTTTCGGGCGGCGGGAATTAATGAAAAACTGTTTTTT.

The V gene is TRBV12-3 or TRBV12-4, the J gene TRBJ2-3; D possibly corresponds to TRBD2 (5 bases). V shed 1 base and J shed 11 bases, with 16 bases lying between them. The CDR3 totals 14 residues. CDR3 protein: CASSLGTPPWRQYF. Here the CDR3 DNA reads TGTGCCAGCAGTTTAGGGACTCCGCCTTGGAGGCAGTATTTT.

This clonotype was picked up a small number of times. This chain joins TRBV4-1 and TRBJ2-2; D gene unclear. CDR1 is MGHRA and CDR2 is YSYEKL in the germline V gene. CDR3 size: 15 residues. With 5 bases removed from V and 4 bases from J, the gap between germline ends came to 14 bases. CDR3 amino acids: CASSTRTAGTGELFF. For the CDR3, the DNA is TGCGCCAGCAGCACCCGGACGGCTGGCACCGGGGAGCTGTTTTTT.

Only a few counts were recorded for this clonotype. This rearrangement joins TRBV27 to TRBJ2-1, with D maybe TRBD1 (6 bases). Deletions cut 6 bases from V and 1 base from J, with 16 bases between. The CDR3 extends over 16 amino acids. CDR1 MNHEY and CDR2 SMNVEV come from the germline V gene (reference sequence). The CDR3 here is CASRFRGQLSYNEQFF. As DNA, the CDR3 is TGTGCCAGCAGATTCCGGGGACAACTATCCTACAATGAGCAGTTCTTC.

This clonotype was observed a handful of times. This rearrangement joins TRBV6-1 to TRBJ2-1; 10 bases fit TRBD1. The CDR3 is made up of 15 amino acids. V lost 6 bases, J lost 7 bases, and 9 bases stayed unmatched. Germline V gene lookup returns CDR1 MNHNS and CDR2 SASEGT. The CDR3 DNA is TGTGCCAGCAGAACCGGGACAGGGGTTTGGAATGAGCAGTTCTTC. As protein: CASRTGTGVWNEQFF.

This clonotype occurred a few times. This chain joins TRBV6-5 and TRBJ2-6; either TRBD1 or TRBD2 may fit D (5 bases each). Germline CDR1 reads MNHEY; CDR2 reads SVGAGI. V was clipped by 4 bases and J by 1 base, with 11 bases between them. The CDR3 is made up of 16 amino acids. CDR3 protein: CASSSSGSSGANVLTF. CDR3 bases: TGTGCCAGCAGTTCCTCAGGGAGTTCTGGGGCCAACGTCCTGACTTTC.

This clonotype was picked up a small number of times. The chain recombines TRBV11-2 with TRBJ2-3, with no clear D. The CDR3 sequence is 18 residues long. Trimming left V 0 bases short and J 8 bases short, with 24 bases between. Germline CDR1 reads SGHAT; CDR2 reads FQNNGV. The CDR3 protein is CASSLEISISPMRVTQYF. DNA for the CDR3: TGTGCCAGCAGCTTAGAGATTAGCATCAGTCCCATGCGCGTTACGCAGTATTTT.

This clonotype was seen a few times. The rearrangement joins TRBV6-5 to TRBJ1-2; D gene unclear. This CDR3 has 14 amino acids. Looked up from germline, CDR1 is MNHEY and CDR2 is SVGAGI. The ends were cut back, 0 bases at V and 2 bases at J, with 7 bases in the middle. CDR3 nucleotides: TGTGCCAGCAGTTACTCCGCCCAAAACTATGGCTACACCTTC. It codes for CASSYSAQNYGYTF.

The rearrangement joins TRBV20-1 to TRBJ1-1, with D uncertain. V lost 6 bases and J 0 bases, leaving 14 bases between the germline ends. The CDR3 sequence is 14 residues long. CDR1 and CDR2 (germline): DFQATT, SNEGSKA (reference sequence). This chain's CDR3 is CSALPGTLNTEAFF. In DNA form, the CDR3 reads TGCAGTGCCCTTCCAGGAACCTTGAACACTGAAGCTTTCTTT.